This T cell receptor beta chain was profiled in a study of PD-1 blockade in classical Hodgkin lymphoma. Points from the study as a whole: Reported findings placed baseline TCR diversity lower in newly diagnosed patients (compared with healthy donors). Undefined causes, possibly disease activity or prior therapy, underlie the repertoire differences.

The CDR3 extends over 12 amino acids. Germline V gives CDR1 SGHRS, CDR2 YFSETQ. With 0 bases removed from V and 9 bases from J, the gap between germline ends came to 7 bases. Only in-frame clones appear in the TCRdb table, and some are missing; sequencing was by immunoSEQ multiplex PCR. The data contain tens of thousands of clones, around three quarters of them singletons. Each patient relapsed following autologous stem cell transplantation, and prior brentuximab vedotin exposure differed. About this clone: Its antigen is unknown.

Specimen: peripheral blood mononuclear cells (PBMCs), collected before the second cycle of nivolumab. This sequence joins TRBV5-1 and TRBJ2-4; unclear D gene. The source of this sequence is a human donor with classical Hodgkin lymphoma. This CDR3 reads CASSLDMVIQYF. CDR3 in DNA: TGCGCCAGCAGCTTGGATATGGTCATTCAGTACTTC. Complete variable domain (other parts from reference TRBV5-1 and TRBJ2-4): KAGVTQTPRYLIKTRGQQVTLSCSPISGHRSVSWYQQTPGQGLQFLFEYFSETQRNKGNFPGRFSGRQFSNSRSEMNVSTLELGDSALYLCASSLDMVIQYFGAGTRLSVL.